Listed below are T cell receptor beta chains from one sample, sequenced in a study of T cell responses to AZD1222 COVID-19 vaccine. The method was immunoSEQ multiplex PCR; TCRdb's version includes in-frame clones alone and lacks a portion of them. The profile shows roughly 100,000 clones, 80% to 90% of them singletons. Sample: peripheral blood, taken on day 0 of AZD1222 vaccination. The source is an adult in good health. The CDR3 runs from the conserved cysteine through the conserved F or W.

v_call cdr3_aa
TRBV3-1/TRBV3-2 CASSQDNGKKETQYF
TRBV9 CASSEGGRANNYGYTF
TRBV24-1 CATSARDRDTDIQYF
TRBV6-5 CASTTRAVQPQHF
TRBV5-5 CASSFDRGGYNSPLHF
TRBV29-1 CSVEKTGNYEQYF
TRBV9 CASSVDSGSYGYTF
TRBV19 CASSISQGGETQYF
TRBV30 CAWRRIGRRISSYEQYF
TRBV4-2 CASSQPTGSGSDTQYF
TRBV5-4 CASSLWRDRGHTQYF
TRBV3-1/TRBV3-2 CASSQAYEQYF
TRBV20-1 CSASVSLGYTGANVLTF
TRBV7-2 CASSLRVVSAYVLYNEQFF
TRBV11-3 CASSSSLQETQYF
TRBV14 CASSQGFIFLPGLSYEQYF
TRBV9 CASSVKAGGDQPQHF
TRBV28 CASRTPPWTGKETQYF
TRBV5-4 CASSLGAGGSPLKRETQYF
TRBV6-2/TRBV6-3 CASSYLGGTEAFF
TRBV14 CASSRIRLAGAYEQYF
TRBV6-2/TRBV6-3 CASSYPRAHQPQHF